This TCR beta chain was sequenced during a study of OX40 agonist ivuxolimab in advanced cancers. Sequencing was performed with immunoSEQ multiplex PCR; in TCRdb, only in-frame clones are kept and a portion is missing. Of tens of thousands of clones detected, around 85% appear once; the ten largest clones hold about 0.83%. This clone was seen just once. This CDR3 has 13 residues. Germline values: CDR1 SGHNT, CDR2 YYREEE (reference sequence). The ends were cut back, 2 bases at V and 6 bases at J, with 6 bases in the middle. This receptor was obtained from an adult with an advanced solid tumor such as melanoma, head and neck, liver or kidney cancer. This sample comprised CD4+ or CD8+ T cells sorted from blood, obtained in a trial of the OX40 agonist ivuxolimab. The genes are TRBV5-4 and TRBJ1-6; D might be TRBD1 (6 bases). CDR3 bases: TGTGCCAGCAGCTTCAGGGGTAATTCACCCCTCCACTTT. This translates into CASSFRGNSPLHF.